This T cell receptor beta chain was captured by sequencing in a study of blood T cell repertoires in COVID-19. Libraries were prepared by immunoSEQ multiplex PCR; TCRdb keeps only in-frame clonotypes and omits some of them. The sample shows some 320,000 clones, around 90% of them seen only once. Germline V gene sequence: CDR1 LNHDA, CDR2 SQIVND (reference sequence). The CDR3 runs 16 residues. Trimming at V came to 5 bases and at J to 3 bases, leaving 10 bases not matched to a gene. Participants reported their clinical history, and cohort assignment relied on those reports. The clonotype comes from a man between 60 and 75 years old who had recovered from COVID-19. This chain joins TRBV19 and TRBJ2-1; 7 bases fit TRBD2. Sequencing was carried out using PBMCs or T cells enriched from blood (not recorded which). The CDR3 DNA is TGTGCCAGTAGTGGCGAGGGCGGGAGCTTCTACAATGAGCAGTTCTTC. Amino acid sequence: CASSGEGGSFYNEQFF.